This TCR beta chain was sequenced in a study of blood T cell repertoires in COVID-19. This CDR3 is 13 amino acids long. V dropped 5 bases and J dropped 8 bases, with 13 bases sitting between them. Germline V CDR1 and CDR2: MNHNY, SVGAGI (reference sequence). The assay was immunoSEQ multiplex PCR, and TCRdb's table has in-frame clones only and misses some. This sample has some 68,000 clones, with about 90% found just once. This sequence was found in a man in his fifties with COVID-19, enrolled during active disease. This chain connects TRBV6-6 to TRBJ2-1, with D hard to call. Material: peripheral blood. The CDR3 protein is CASSPPGSHEQFF. CDR3 DNA: TGTGCCAGCAGTCCCCCTGGCTCGCATGAGCAGTTCTTC.